The present T cell receptor (beta chain) was sequenced within a study of T cell changes during pregnancy in multiple sclerosis. Using immunoSEQ multiplex PCR, the repertoire was profiled, and TCRdb retains in-frame clones only, with some absent. The data show tens of thousands of clones, approximately 94% seen once. Specimen: peripheral blood, collected in the third trimester of pregnancy. This TCR was sampled from a female donor with multiple sclerosis, enrolled in a pregnancy study.

The CDR3 DNA sequence: TGTGCCAGCAGCCCCTTTCGGTTAAAGAACACTGAAGCTTTCTTT. Protein product: CASSPFRLKNTEAFF. The rearrangement uses TRBV7-2 and TRBJ1-1, with D hard to call. The CDR3 contains 15 residues. Germline V lookup: CDR1 SGHTA, CDR2 FQGNSA. Trimming cost V 5 bases and J 1 base, with 14 bases left between them.